One sample yielded the 6 T cell receptor beta chains listed below, sequenced in a study of T cells in Graves' hyperthyroidism and ophthalmopathy (dated by TCRdb to the late 2010s). The library was prepared using multiplex PCR. Sequencer: Illumina HiSeq 2000. The TCR beta CDR3 regions were amplified from the RNA transcripts. The first round of RT-PCR for the TCR CDR3 was performed with the HTBI primer set and the Qiagen OneStep RT-PCR kit. In TCRdb, the public reads were trimmed at Q25 with fastp and aligned with MiXCR, with productive beta chains retained. A single entry per CDR3 protein holds the most common genes and DNA from its merged rows. For this sample the table gives some 400,000 distinct CDR3 sequences, of which about a fifth were detected only once. The top ten clonotypes cover 3% to 4.5% of the sample. The sample was blood. These receptors were taken from a woman between 18 and 30 years old with Graves' hyperthyroidism.

This clonotype showed up many times. The CDR3 DNA reads TGTGCCAGCAGCTGGGGGGCAGGGAGATACACTGAAGCTTTCTTT. Residues: CASSWGAGRYTEAFF. The V and J genes are TRBV5-5 and TRBJ1-1, with D tentatively TRBD1 (6 bases). V was pared by 3 bases and J by 3 bases, with 15 bases between. Germline V lookup: CDR1 SGHKS, CDR2 YYEKEE (reference sequence). CDR3 length: 15 residues.

This clonotype was observed a few times. The chain combines TRBV11-2 with TRBJ2-3; TRBD2 matches at 7 bases. Per germline, CDR1 SGHAT and CDR2 FQNNGV. The CDR3 has 14 residues. The V gene end was trimmed by 5 bases and the J gene end by 5 bases; junction bases not matched to a gene: 7. CDR3 loop: CASSRRTRQDTQYF. CDR3 nucleotides: TGTGCCAGCAGCCGCCGGACTAGACAAGATACGCAGTATTTT.

This clonotype was observed many times. The chain has TRBV5-4 and TRBJ1-1; TRBD1 is a possible D gene (5 bases). V was pared by 2 bases and J by 4 bases, with 9 bases between. This CDR3 region has 13 residues. Germline-derived CDR1 and CDR2 are SGHNT and YYREEE (reference sequence). The DNA for the CDR3 is TGTGCCAGCAGCTTAACCAGGGCCACTGAAGCTTTCTTT. Protein sequence: CASSLTRATEAFF. The full variable domain, its missing parts supplied by reference TRBV5-4 and TRBJ1-1, is ETGVTQSPTHLIKTRGQQVTLRCSSQSGHNTVSWYQQALGQGPQFIFQYYREEENGRGNFPPRFSGLQFPNYSSELNVNALELDDSALYLCASSLTRATEAFFGQGTRLTVV.

This clonotype has ten or more counts. The chain uses TRBV7-8 and TRBJ1-5; 12 bases are shared with TRBD1. The ends lost 4 bases at V and 5 bases at J; junction bases unmatched: 12. This CDR3 has 18 residues. CDR1 is SGHVS and CDR2 is FQNEAQ in the germline V gene. CDR3 nucleotides: TGTGCCAGCAGCTCCTACCCCGGGACAGGGGGCCGGTATCAGCCCCAGCATTTT. Its translation: CASSSYPGTGGRYQPQHF.

This clonotype has ten or more counts. The V call is TRBV27, the J call TRBJ1-5; 7 bases line up with TRBD1. CDR1 is MNHEY, CDR2 SMNVEV, per germline (reference sequence). This CDR3 comprises 14 residues. The ends lost 6 bases at V and 4 bases at J; junction bases unmatched: 6. CDR3 protein: CASRRDRPNQPQHF. For the CDR3, the DNA is TGTGCCAGCAGGCGGGACAGACCTAATCAGCCCCAGCATTTT.

Of note for this clonotype: Relative to the germline gene, one junction end is altered; a read error may explain this. In nucleotides, the CDR3 is TGCGCCAGCAGCTTTTTTCAGGGGGACACCGGGGAGCCGTTTTTT. This codes for CASSFFQGDTGEPFF. The chain has TRBV5-1 and TRBJ2-2; 7 nucleotides match TRBD1. The CDR3 runs to 15 residues. Looked up from germline, CDR1 is SGHRS and CDR2 is YFSETQ.